A single sample gave rise to the 15 T cell receptor beta chains below, sequenced in a study of cytomegalovirus exposure and HLA in healthy donors. Primers included in the PCR were 60 Vbeta and 13 Jbeta primers. Clones were sequenced by immunoSEQ multiplex PCR, and TCRdb holds only the in-frame ones, with some missing. The table records 30,000 to 40,000 clones, roughly 80% of them present only once. Sample: PBMCs. All receptors derive from a woman younger than 30 in good health and CMV-seropositive.

The chain uses TRBV4-3 and TRBJ1-2; tentatively, D is TRBD1 (5 bases). The CDR3 is 14 amino acids. Trimming shortened V by 1 base and J by 10 bases, and 16 bases separated the two germline ends. The germline V gene encodes CDR1 LGHNA and CDR2 YSLEER. The CDR3 here is CASSQVHRSLVYTF. CDR3 coding DNA: TGCGCCAGCAGCCAAGTCCACAGGAGCTTAGTCTACACCTTC.

The chain carries TRBV7-9 and TRBJ2-5; 7 nucleotides line up with TRBD2. Germline V gene lookup returns CDR1 SEHNR and CDR2 FQNEAQ (reference sequence). V shed 6 bases and J 5 bases; nucleotides not matched to a gene: 6. The CDR3 spans 13 residues. CDR3 residues: CASSRDYEETQYF. The CDR3 DNA reads as TGTGCCAGCAGTCGGGACTACGAGGAGACCCAGTACTTC. Variable domain in full (rest from reference TRBV7-9 and TRBJ2-5): DTGVSQNPRHKITKRGQNVTFRCDPISEHNRLYWYRQTLGQGPEFLTYFQNEAQLEKSRLLSDRFSAERPKGSFSTLEIQRTEQGDSAMYLCASSRDYEETQYFGPGTRLLVL.

The genes are TRBV30 and TRBJ2-4; 8 bases map to TRBD1. The germline CDR1 and CDR2 sequences are GTSNPN and SVGIG (reference sequence). Trimming at V came to 3 bases and at J to 1 base, leaving 11 bases not matched to a gene. The CDR3 is 17 amino acids. CDR3 residues: CAWSEPRTGLAKNIQYF. DNA for the CDR3: TGTGCCTGGAGCGAGCCCCGGACAGGGCTCGCCAAAAACATTCAGTACTTC.

This clone has just one count. The rearrangement links TRBV14 to TRBJ2-1; tentative D call: TRBD2 (5 bases). This CDR3 is 16 amino acids long. The V gene's germline CDR1 is SGHDN and CDR2 FVKESK. Trimming removed 0 bases from V and 5 bases from J, with 14 bases in between. CDR3 amino acids: CASSQERAPLDNEQFF. The DNA for the CDR3 is TGTGCCAGCAGCCAAGAGCGGGCTCCTCTGGACAATGAGCAGTTCTTC.

With regard to this clone: One end of the junction does not line up with germline, which may come from a read error. CDR3 protein: CSSSFPGQGVSTEAFF. The CDR3 DNA is TGTTCCAGCAGCTTTCCGGGACAGGGAGTCTCCACTGAAGCTTTCTTT. This chain uses TRBV7-9 with TRBJ1-1; 9 nucleotides agree with TRBD1. Germline-derived CDR1 and CDR2 are SEHNR and FQNEAQ (reference sequence). This CDR3 spans 16 amino acids.

V is TRBV7-9 and J is TRBJ2-3; tentatively, D is TRBD2 (6 bases). This CDR3 has 15 residues. Germline assignment: CDR1 SEHNR and CDR2 FQNEAQ (reference sequence). V lost 5 bases and J 6 bases, leaving 18 bases between the germline ends. The CDR3 reads CASSPRGYLSDTQYF. The CDR3 DNA sequence: TGTGCCAGCAGCCCCCGGGGGTATCTGTCTGATACGCAGTATTTT.

In the case of this clone: One junction end does not reproduce the germline sequence, and a read error may be involved. The chain combines TRBV4-1 with TRBJ2-5; 10 nucleotides line up with TRBD2. The CDR3 loop spans 17 amino acids. Germline V gene data show CDR1 as MGHRA and CDR2 as YSYEKL. The CDR3 loop is CASSQDLSGGAGNRGNF. In DNA form, the CDR3 reads TGCGCCAGCAGCCAAGATCTAAGCGGGGGGGCCGGAAACCGAGGGAACTTC.

The chain uses TRBV29-1 and TRBJ2-5; D may correspond to TRBD1 or TRBD2 (10 bases each). The V gene's germline CDR1 is SQVTM and CDR2 ANQGSEA. This CDR3 comprises 21 residues. Trimming pared 4 bases from V and 3 bases from J, leaving 36 bases between. This CDR3 is CSVGASGQGMLTSGKKETQYF. The CDR3 DNA sequence: TGCAGCGTTGGAGCGTCGGGACAGGGGATGCTTACTAGCGGGAAGAAAGAGACCCAGTACTTC.

J is TRBJ2-5 and V is TRBV27; 9 bases map to TRBD2. The J call may be wrong; the DNA end is better matched by TRBJ2-7. The CDR3 extends over 15 amino acids. Per germline, CDR1 MNHEY and CDR2 SMNVEV (reference sequence). DNA of the CDR3: TGTGCCAGCAGTCCGATAGCGGGAGTTTTCTACGAGCAGTACTTC. Its translation is CASSPIAGVFYEQYF.

The rearrangement joins TRBV30 to TRBJ2-3; 7 bases line up with TRBD2. Trimming cost V 0 bases and J 4 bases; bases outside gene matches: 7. Germline lookup yields CDR1 GTSNPN and CDR2 SVGIG (reference sequence). This CDR3 contains 15 residues. This CDR3 reads CAWSVLGGGADTQYF. CDR3 DNA sequence: TGTGCCTGGAGTGTACTCGGTGGGGGGGCAGATACGCAGTATTTT.

This clone appeared a few times. This chain links TRBV19 with TRBJ2-6; a possible D gene is TRBD2 (5 bases). Trimming removed 6 bases from V and 0 bases from J, with 12 bases in between. There are 16 residues in the CDR3. Germline values: CDR1 LNHDA, CDR2 SQIVND (reference sequence). CDR3 loop: CASSKDWISGANVLTF. CDR3 sequence (DNA): TGTGCCAGTAGCAAGGACTGGATCTCTGGGGCCAACGTCCTGACTTTC. Together with reference TRBV19 and TRBJ2-6, the CDR3 gives the full variable domain: DGGITQSPKYLFRKEGQNVTLSCEQNLNHDAMYWYRQDPGQGLRLIYYSQIVNDFQKGDIAEGYSVSREKKESFPLTVTSAQKNPTAFYLCASSKDWISGANVLTFGAGSRLTVL.

This clone was seen just once. The J gene is TRBJ1-3, the V gene TRBV5-1, with D possibly TRBD1 on 5 matching bases. The CDR3 runs 14 residues. Per the germline V gene, CDR1 is SGHRS and CDR2 is YFSETQ. Trimming stripped 0 bases from V and 4 bases from J, with 8 bases between. CDR3 sequence (DNA): TGCGCCAGCAGCTTGGCAACAGGAGGAAACACCATATATTTT. Translating it yields CASSLATGGNTIYF.

J is TRBJ2-1 and V is TRBV30, with TRBD1 as a possible D gene (6 bases). The CDR3 totals 12 residues. Between the trimmed V and J ends, which lost 4 bases and 7 bases, there was a span of 11 bases. Germline CDR1 and CDR2: GTSNPN and SVGIG (reference sequence). The CDR3 is CAWNQQGNEQFF. DNA for the CDR3: TGTGCCTGGAACCAACAGGGAAATGAGCAGTTCTTC.

This clone was found a few times. The chain couples TRBV19 to TRBJ2-1; maybe TRBD2 (6 bases). Trimming removed 2 bases at V and 10 bases at J, with 12 bases between. The V gene's germline CDR1 is LNHDA and CDR2 SQIVND (reference sequence). This CDR3 is 13 amino acids long. The CDR3 protein is CASSINRREEQFF. CDR3 in DNA: TGTGCCAGTAGTATAAACCGGAGGGAAGAGCAGTTCTTC. Full variable domain (rest looked up from reference TRBV19 and TRBJ2-1): DGGITQSPKYLFRKEGQNVTLSCEQNLNHDAMYWYRQDPGQGLRLIYYSQIVNDFQKGDIAEGYSVSREKKESFPLTVTSAQKNPTAFYLCASSINRREEQFFGPGTRLTVL.

The rearrangement uses TRBV6-4 and TRBJ2-3, with D perhaps TRBD2 (7 bases). The CDR3 has 14 residues. CDR1 MRHNA and CDR2 SNTAGT come from the germline V gene. V was trimmed by 4 bases and J by 2 bases, leaving 10 bases between them. The CDR3 here is CASSVAGATDTQYF. CDR3 DNA sequence: TGTGCCAGCAGTGTCGCGGGGGCCACAGATACGCAGTATTTT.